This T cell receptor beta chain came from a study of technical replicates of blood from several donors. The CDR3 loop spans 15 amino acids. Germline V lookup: CDR1 MDHEN, CDR2 SYDVKM. V shed 1 base and J shed 7 bases, with 14 bases lying between them. The repertoire was sequenced with immunoSEQ multiplex PCR; TCRdb's copy has only in-frame clones and lacks some. The sample has about 98,000 clones; nearly 97% are singletons. What was sequenced was T cells isolated from PBMCs. The TCR sequence derives from a human donor in good health. The chain carries TRBV28 and TRBJ2-1; D remains unclear. The DNA of the CDR3 is TGTGCCAGCAGTTTATCAGCTATCGGGTGGAATGAGCAGTTCTTC. It yields the protein CASSLSAIGWNEQFF.